This is a list of T cell receptor beta chains from one sample in a study of cytomegalovirus exposure and HLA in healthy donors. Using immunoSEQ multiplex PCR, the repertoire was profiled, and TCRdb retains in-frame clones only, with some absent. Altogether 95,000 to 150,000 clones are present, about 80% being singletons, with the ten largest covering 30%. Material for sequencing was PBMCs. Receptor source: a man in his sixties in good health and CMV-seropositive. Each CDR3 is given with its conserved first and last residue. Fields, in order: clone size, J gene, V gene, D gene, CDR3 protein, CDR3 DNA. The D gene is left open where the match is weak. Clone size is stated in some rows and not others, as once, few, many or a class when expanded.

>-|TRBJ2-1|TRBV5-6|TRBD2
CASSLDGLAGARQFF
TGTGCCAGCAGCTTGGATGGACTAGCGGGAGCGAGGCAGTTCTTC
>once|TRBJ1-5|TRBV30|-
CAWSPKGGGANQPQHF
TGTGCCTGGAGTCCGAAAGGGGGGGGCGCGAATCAGCCCCAGCATTTT
>-|TRBJ2-1|TRBV9|-
CASSVEGGTYNEQFF
TGTGCCAGCAGCGTAGAAGGGGGTACCTACAATGAGCAGTTCTTC
>-|TRBJ1-2|TRBV4-1|-
CASSQVRTSTYGYTF
TGCGCCAGCAGCCAAGTCCGGACTTCAACCTATGGCTACACCTTC
>-|TRBJ1-2|TRBV28|-
CASSSTGGPNYGYTF
TGTGCCAGCAGTTCGACGGGGGGGCCTAACTATGGCTACACCTTC
>few|TRBJ2-3|TRBV10-3|-
CAISRERTATDTQYF
TGTGCCATCAGCAGAGAAAGGACAGCCACAGATACGCAGTATTTT
>-|TRBJ2-1|TRBV11-2|-
CASKNTGLFNEQFF
TGTGCCAGCAAAAATACGGGACTTTTTAATGAGCAGTTCTTC
>-|TRBJ1-1|TRBV7-3|TRBD1
CASSLRDRGTEAFF
TGTGCCAGCAGCTTAAGGGACAGGGGCACTGAAGCTTTCTTT
>-|TRBJ2-2|TRBV7-3|TRBD1
CASSLRTGSNTGELFF
TGTGCCAGCAGCCTCAGGACAGGGTCGAACACCGGGGAGCTGTTTTTT
>once|TRBJ1-1|TRBV7-3|TRBD1
CASSASGTGAFGTEAFF
TGTGCCAGCAGCGCCTCCGGGACAGGGGCATTTGGCACTGAAGCTTTCTTT
>few|TRBJ2-7|TRBV30|TRBD2
CAWAELANSYEQYF
TGTGCCTGGGCCGAACTAGCGAACTCCTACGAGCAGTACTTC
>once|TRBJ1-1|TRBV18|-
CASSPQRTEAFF
TGTGCCAGCTCACCTCAGCGAACTGAAGCTTTCTTT
>-|TRBJ1-6|TRBV7-3|TRBD1
CASSTQGTGSASPLHF
TGTGCCAGCAGCACACAAGGGACAGGGTCGGCTTCACCCCTCCACTTT
>-|TRBJ1-2|TRBV9|-
CASSVANENGYTF
TGTGCCAGCAGCGTAGCTAACGAGAATGGCTACACCTTC
>-|TRBJ2-1|TRBV2|TRBD2
CASSELSGGVNEQFF
TGTGCCAGCAGTGAACTAAGCGGGGGGGTCAATGAGCAGTTCTTC
>few|TRBJ2-1|TRBV2|TRBD1
CASHQGTGGNEQFF
TGTGCCAGCCATCAGGGGACAGGGGGCAATGAGCAGTTCTTC
>-|TRBJ2-7|TRBV7-9|TRBD1
CASSSEGQQPYEQYF
TGTGCCAGCAGCTCCGAGGGACAGCAGCCCTACGAGCAGTACTTC
>-|TRBJ2-5|TRBV28|TRBD1
CASSLGQRQETQYF
TGTGCCAGCAGTCTGGGACAGCGCCAAGAGACCCAGTACTTC
>-|TRBJ2-1|TRBV5-1|TRBD2
CASSPASGGYNEQFF
TGCGCCAGCAGCCCCGCTAGCGGGGGATACAATGAGCAGTTCTTC
>-|TRBJ1-1|TRBV6-1|TRBD1
CASTGIQGYTEAFF
TGTGCCAGCACCGGAATACAGGGGTACACTGAAGCTTTCTTT
>-|TRBJ2-7|TRBV5-1|-
CASSSLSSYEQYF
TGCGCCAGCAGCTCGCTAAGCTCCTACGAGCAGTACTTC
>-|TRBJ1-1|TRBV18|-
CASSPQGSDTEAFF
TGTGCCAGCTCACCGCAGGGGTCGGACACTGAAGCTTTCTTT
>-|TRBJ2-7|TRBV29-1|TRBD1
CSVAIQGALPEQYF
TGCAGCGTCGCCATACAGGGGGCCTTACCAGAGCAGTACTTC
>-|TRBJ2-7|TRBV15|-
CATSRDAAGSYEQYF
TGTGCCACCAGCAGAGATGCCGCGGGATCCTACGAGCAGTACTTC
>-|TRBJ1-1|TRBV18|-
CASSPGIGYEAFF
TGTGCCAGCTCACCAGGTATCGGTTATGAAGCTTTCTTT
>-|TRBJ2-3|TRBV5-5|TRBD2
CASSRGDRLAGGLRDTQYF
TGTGCCAGCAGTCGGGGAGATAGACTAGCGGGAGGGCTAAGGGATACGCAGTATTTT
>-|TRBJ1-6|TRBV7-9|-
CASSWTAGVNSPLHF
TGTGCCAGCAGCTGGACAGCAGGGGTTAATTCACCCCTCCACTTT
>few|TRBJ2-5|TRBV28|TRBD1
CASSKIPDRGLLETQYF
TGTGCCAGCAGTAAGATCCCCGACAGGGGGCTTTTAGAGACCCAGTACTTC
>-|TRBJ1-5|TRBV12-1|-
CASSFGTRGPNQPQHF
TGTGCCAGCAGCTTTGGAACAAGGGGCCCAAATCAGCCCCAGCATTTT
>-|TRBJ1-1|TRBV2|-
CASSVEGGTEAFF
TGTGCCAGCAGTGTTGAGGGTGGTACTGAAGCTTTCTTT
>-|TRBJ2-2|TRBV6-4|-
CASSRDLNTGELFF
TGTGCCAGCAGTCGTGACTTGAACACCGGGGAGCTGTTTTTT